This T cell receptor (beta chain) is from a study of cytomegalovirus exposure and HLA in healthy donors. Study-wide background: A data release that came early held 75 million to 85 million unique TCRs from HLA-typed donors.

For this clone: Its matching antigen is unknown.

13 Jbeta primers and 60 Vbeta primers were used for the PCR. The data were produced by immunoSEQ multiplex PCR, yet TCRdb's version contains in-frame clones alone and is incomplete. The table lists about 210,000 clones. V shed 5 bases and J 5 bases; nucleotides not matched to a gene: 6. CDR3 length: 14 residues. Per the germline V gene, CDR1 is MNHEY and CDR2 is SMNVEV (reference sequence). Findings and caveats of the study: In an earlier analysis, most TCR beta V segments were productive about 87% or about 30% of the time. V- and J-gene trimming of TCR beta was linked (in a later analysis) to a missense DCLRE1C variant.

The rearrangement uses TRBV27 and TRBJ1-5; 7 positions agree with TRBD1. The clonotype originates from a woman aged 30 to 39 in good health and CMV-seropositive. Specimen: PBMCs. The CDR3: CASSRGDRYQPQHF. The CDR3 DNA sequence: TGTGCCAGCAGTAGGGGGGACAGATATCAGCCCCAGCATTTT.